Listed here are 26 T cell receptor beta chains from one sample, sequenced in a study of blood T cell repertoires in COVID-19. Profiling relied on immunoSEQ multiplex PCR, and the TCRdb table lists in-frame clones only, not all of them. The sample holds roughly 190,000 clones; 85% to 95% are singletons and the top ten take 0.7% to 0.8%. The sequencing input was peripheral blood. These receptors were collected from a man between 25 and 39 years old with COVID-19, enrolled during active disease.

The chain carries TRBV12-5 and TRBJ1-1; 7 nucleotides align to TRBD1. Looked up from germline, CDR1 is LGHNT and CDR2 is FRNRAP. V dropped 2 bases and J dropped 6; count of bases not matched to a gene: 3. The CDR3 length is 13 residues. This CDR3 is CASGLMQGAEAFF. The CDR3 coding sequence is TGTGCTAGTGGTTTGATGCAGGGGGCTGAAGCTTTCTTT.

The genes are TRBV5-6 and TRBJ2-1; weak D call: TRBD2 (6 bases). V was cut by 0 bases and J by 8 bases, with 12 bases left in between. CDR1 is SGHDT and CDR2 is YYEEEE in the germline V gene. This CDR3 is 14 amino acids long. The CDR3 here is CASSLGYGGDEQFF. The DNA for the CDR3 is TGTGCCAGCAGCTTGGGCTACGGGGGAGATGAGCAGTTCTTC.

Only one count was recorded for this clone. This chain uses TRBV3-1 (or the pseudogene TRBV3-2) with TRBJ2-2; D is perhaps TRBD1 (6 bases). The CDR3 has 15 residues. V shed 3 bases and J shed 4 bases, with 12 bases lying between them. Germline assignment: CDR1 LGHDT and CDR2 YNNKEL (reference sequence). CDR3 in amino acids: CASSQRGWGTGELFF. CDR3 DNA sequence: TGTGCCAGCAGCCAGAGGGGGTGGGGCACCGGGGAGCTGTTTTTT.

The rearrangement joins TRBV10-3 to TRBJ1-1; possible D gene TRBD1, 5 bases. This CDR3 has 14 amino acids. V lost 11 bases to trimming and J lost 6 bases, with 22 bases between them. Germline V CDR1 and CDR2: ENHRY, SYGVKD. This CDR3 is CAGQSQGGDAEAFF. CDR3 nucleotide sequence: TGTGCCGGTCAGTCCCAGGGAGGGGACGCTGAAGCTTTCTTT.

The V and J genes are TRBV19 and TRBJ1-5; the match to TRBD1 covers 9 bases. The CDR3 loop spans 14 amino acids. V was clipped by 8 bases and J by 4 bases; unmatched bases: 6. Germline-derived CDR1 and CDR2 are LNHDA and SQIVND (reference sequence). CDR3 nucleotides: TGTGCCAGTTCACAGGGGGCGAGAAATCAGCCCCAGCATTTT. Protein: CASSQGARNQPQHF.

The rearrangement links TRBV5-4 to TRBJ1-2; 8 bases fit TRBD1. Germline values: CDR1 SGHNT, CDR2 YYREEE (reference sequence). The J segment lost 6 bases and the V segment lost 1 base, leaving 2 bases of the junction unmatched. The CDR3 is 13 amino acids. The CDR3 is CASSLKTGDGYTF. CDR3 sequence (DNA): TGTGCCAGCAGCTTGAAGACAGGGGATGGCTACACCTTC. Full variable domain (remainder filled in from reference TRBV5-4 and TRBJ1-2): ETGVTQSPTHLIKTRGQQVTLRCSSQSGHNTVSWYQQALGQGPQFIFQYYREEENGRGNFPPRFSGLQFPNYSSELNVNALELDDSALYLCASSLKTGDGYTFGSGTRLTVV.

The chain is built from TRBV11-2 and TRBJ2-7; tentative D call: TRBD2 (5 bases). The V end lost 0 bases, the J end lost 9 bases, and 15 bases lay between the germline ends. The CDR3 loop spans 14 amino acids. In germline, CDR1 is SGHAT, CDR2 FQNNGV. CDR3 nucleotide sequence: TGTGCCAGCAGCTTAGAGTTGTGGCAGGCGGGGCAGTACTTC. Amino acids: CASSLELWQAGQYF.

The V call is TRBV10-3, the J call TRBJ1-5; TRBD1 is a possible D gene (5 bases). The CDR3 contains 20 residues. The V and J ends lost 0 bases and 5 bases respectively, with 26 bases between them. Germline assignment: CDR1 ENHRY and CDR2 SYGVKD. CDR3 bases: TGTGCCATCAGTGAGTCGCTTAAAATACTCCGGACGGGGGATTATCAGCCCCAGCATTTT. This encodes CAISESLKILRTGDYQPQHF.

The chain uses TRBV10-1 and TRBJ2-5; 8 bases are a match to TRBD1. Germline assignment: CDR1 WNHNN and CDR2 SYGVQD (reference sequence). The CDR3 has 16 amino acids. The trim removed 5 bases at V and 1 base at J, leaving 9 bases unmatched. CDR3 sequence: CASSPSRQGLQETQYF. The CDR3, as DNA: TGCGCCAGCAGTCCGTCGCGACAGGGGCTCCAAGAGACCCAGTACTTC.

This clone was counted between two and nine times. This chain links TRBV3-1 (or the pseudogene TRBV3-2) with TRBJ1-6; D remains ambiguous. With 0 bases removed from V and 7 bases from J, the gap between germline ends came to 10 bases. The CDR3 runs 15 residues. Germline CDR1 and CDR2: LGHDT and YNNKEL (reference sequence). The CDR3 sequence is CASSQEAVWNSPLHF. The CDR3 nucleotides read TGTGCCAGCAGCCAAGAGGCGGTATGGAATTCACCCCTCCACTTT.

The CDR3 protein is CSASSGGDGNQPQHF. For the CDR3, the DNA is TGCAGTGCTAGTTCCGGGGGTGATGGCAATCAGCCCCAGCATTTT. The chain combines TRBV20-1 with TRBJ1-5; D perhaps matches TRBD1 (5 bases). V shed 3 bases and J shed 2 bases, with 14 bases lying between them. The CDR3 spans 15 residues. Germline lookup yields CDR1 DFQATT and CDR2 SNEGSKA (reference sequence).

This chain links TRBV20-1 with TRBJ1-2; 7 bases fit TRBD1. Germline V gives CDR1 DFQATT, CDR2 SNEGSKA (reference sequence). The CDR3 consists of 11 residues. V dropped 5 bases and J dropped 10; count of bases not matched to a gene: 7. The CDR3 here is CSAPTDRDYTF. The CDR3 bases are TGCAGTGCTCCAACCGACAGGGACTACACCTTC.

This chain connects TRBV7-9 to TRBJ1-2; D call uncertain. V was trimmed by 5 bases and J by 8 bases, leaving 12 bases between them. The CDR3 runs to 12 residues. Germline-derived CDR1 and CDR2 are SEHNR and FQNEAQ (reference sequence). In nucleotides, the CDR3 is TGTGCCAGCAGCCCTAGCCTTTGGGGCTACACCTTC. Its protein is CASSPSLWGYTF. The complete variable domain, with remaining parts taken from reference TRBV7-9 and TRBJ1-2, reads DTGVSQNPRHKITKRGQNVTFRCDPISEHNRLYWYRQTLGQGPEFLTYFQNEAQLEKSRLLSDRFSAERPKGSFSTLEIQRTEQGDSAMYLCASSPSLWGYTFGSGTRLTVV.

This sequence joins TRBV5-1 and TRBJ2-5, with 7 bases lining up with TRBD2. Germline-derived CDR1 and CDR2 are SGHRS and YFSETQ. The CDR3 spans 15 residues. V gave up 1 base and J gave up 5 bases; unmatched junction bases: 8. The CDR3: CASSLSGVERETQYF. DNA of the CDR3: TGCGCCAGCAGCTTGAGCGGGGTGGAGCGGGAGACCCAGTACTTC.

V is TRBV29-1 and J is TRBJ1-6, with 7 nucleotides matching TRBD1. This CDR3 comprises 15 residues. V dropped 6 bases and J dropped 7; count of bases not matched to a gene: 12. Germline V gives CDR1 SQVTM, CDR2 ANQGSEA. CDR3 DNA: TGCAGCGTACGTACCGGGGACAGTGAAAATTCACCCCTCCACTTT. This sequence encodes CSVRTGDSENSPLHF.

This clone was found a few times. Other DNA sequences of this sample code for an identical CDR3. The chain uses TRBV15 and TRBJ1-2; the D is unclear. CDR1 is LNHNV and CDR2 is YYDKDF in the germline V gene (reference sequence). V was clipped by 0 bases and J by 2 bases, with 4 bases between them. This CDR3 comprises 13 residues. CDR3 DNA sequence: TGTGCCACCAGCAGAGATCAGAACTATGGCTACACCTTC. It specifies CATSRDQNYGYTF.

The V and J genes are TRBV6-5 and TRBJ1-2; tentative D call: TRBD1 (5 bases). Germline V gives CDR1 MNHEY, CDR2 SVGAGI. The CDR3 contains 14 residues. V shed 6 bases and J shed 3 bases, with 14 bases lying between them. Here the CDR3 reads CASSPDRDYYGYTF. In DNA form, the CDR3 reads TGTGCCAGCAGCCCCGACCGGGACTACTATGGCTACACCTTC.

This rearrangement joins TRBV6-5 to TRBJ1-4, with D tentatively TRBD1 (5 bases). Germline V CDR1 and CDR2: MNHEY, SVGAGI. Deletions cut 0 bases from V and 4 bases from J, with 9 bases between. This CDR3 contains 15 residues. Written as DNA, the CDR3 is TGTGCCAGCAGTTACTCAGGGGCTAGTAATGAAAAACTGTTTTTT. Protein: CASSYSGASNEKLFF.

The chain joins TRBV4-1 to TRBJ2-3; D is unclear. Trimming took 1 base from V and 2 from J, leaving 10 bases between them. Per the germline V gene, CDR1 is MGHRA and CDR2 is YSYEKL. This CDR3 region has 15 residues. The CDR3 bases are TGCGCCAGCAGCCAAGCAGAGGTTTCCACAGATACGCAGTATTTT. It specifies CASSQAEVSTDTQYF.

This sequence joins TRBV6-1 and TRBJ2-1; 10 nucleotides align to TRBD2. Trimming took 1 base from V and 7 from J; bases not matched to a gene: 10. The CDR3 runs 17 residues. Germline CDR1 MNHNS, CDR2 SASEGT. DNA of the CDR3: TGTGCCAGCAGTGAAGTGAGCGGGGGGGCCTTGTGGAATGAGCAGTTCTTC. Protein: CASSEVSGGALWNEQFF.

The CDR3 DNA is TGTGCCAGCAGTCCCACAGGGATCGGTGAGCAGTTCTTC. Encoded protein: CASSPTGIGEQFF. This chain uses TRBV3-1 (or the pseudogene TRBV3-2) with TRBJ2-1, with D maybe TRBD1 (6 bases). The V and J ends lost 6 bases and 9 bases respectively, with 15 bases between them. Germline-derived CDR1 and CDR2 are LGHDT and YNNKEL (reference sequence). This CDR3 has 13 residues.

The V call is TRBV10-3, the J call TRBJ2-6; TRBD1 matches 9 bases. CDR3 length: 17 amino acids. The germline V gene encodes CDR1 ENHRY and CDR2 SYGVKD. V was pared by 7 bases and J by 0 bases, with 7 bases of the junction left unmatched. The DNA for the CDR3 is TGTGCCATCATGAGGCGGACAGGGGTCTCTGGGGCCAACGTCCTGACTTTC. This gives the protein CAIMRRTGVSGANVLTF.

The rearrangement uses TRBV27 and TRBJ1-1; weak D call: TRBD1 (6 bases). Germline CDR1 and CDR2: MNHEY and SMNVEV (reference sequence). CDR3 length: 14 residues. V lost 3 bases to trimming and J lost 5 bases, with 13 bases between them. This CDR3 reads CASSFLLDRTEAFF. In DNA, the CDR3 is TGTGCCAGCAGTTTCCTCCTCGACAGGACTGAAGCTTTCTTT.

This rearrangement joins TRBV5-1 to TRBJ2-1; 7 nucleotides align to TRBD2. After removal of 0 bases from V and 0 bases from J, the junction contained 9 bases not matched to a gene. The CDR3 contains 18 residues. The germline V gene has CDR1 SGHRS and CDR2 YFSETQ. The CDR3 DNA is TGCGCCAGCAGCTTGGAGCCTAGCGGATCTAGCTCCTACAATGAGCAGTTCTTC. Translated: CASSLEPSGSSSYNEQFF.

V gene TRBV18 combines with J gene TRBJ2-3; D might be TRBD2 (7 bases). The CDR3 covers 15 residues. V lost 4 bases and J 2 bases, leaving 13 bases between the germline ends. Germline assignment: CDR1 KGHSH and CDR2 LQKENI. The CDR3 spells CASSQRDTTTDTQYF. Written as DNA, the CDR3 is TGTGCCAGCTCACAGCGGGACACCACCACAGATACGCAGTATTTT.

A single count supports this clone. The chain employs TRBV10-2 and TRBJ1-6; no clear D gene. V lost 3 bases and J lost 7, with 7 bases in between. CDR1 and CDR2 from the germline V gene are WSHSY and SAAADI. The CDR3 contains 13 residues. The CDR3 protein is CASSEPVNSPLHF. Here the CDR3 DNA reads TGCGCCAGCAGTGAACCGGTAAATTCACCCCTCCACTTT.